A selection of T cell receptor beta chains follows, all from one sample in a study of blood T cell repertoires in COVID-19. TCRdb's copy holds only in-frame clones and misses some; the assay was immunoSEQ multiplex PCR. The table includes 140,000 or so clones, 80% to 90% detected once. What was sequenced was PBMCs or T cells enriched from blood (not recorded which). The source of these receptors is a man aged 60 to 75 who had recovered from COVID-19. CDR3s include the opening cysteine and the closing phenylalanine or tryptophan. A D gene is named only where the DNA matches it firmly. For some rows the clone size is stated as once, few or many, or as a class when expanded; others skip it.

j_gene: TRBJ2-7
abundance: NA
d_gene: NA
v_gene: TRBV28
CDR3nt: TGTGCCAGCAGTTTAGGGGGGACAGTCTACGAGCAGTACTTC
CDR3aa: CASSLGGTVYEQYF

j_gene: TRBJ1-1
abundance: NA
d_gene: NA
v_gene: TRBV12-3/TRBV12-4
CDR3nt: TGTGCCAGCAGTTTAGCGGGGGGAACTGAAGCTTTCTTT
CDR3aa: CASSLAGGTEAFF

j_gene: TRBJ1-1
abundance: NA
d_gene: NA
v_gene: TRBV5-1
CDR3nt: TGCGCCAGCAGCCTGGGACGGGTAAGAAACACTGAAGCTTTCTTT
CDR3aa: CASSLGRVRNTEAFF

j_gene: TRBJ2-7
abundance: NA
d_gene: NA
v_gene: TRBV19
CDR3nt: TGTGCCAGTAGATCGAAAAACTACGCGACTGGAGAGCAGTACTTC
CDR3aa: CASRSKNYATGEQYF

j_gene: TRBJ1-5
abundance: NA
d_gene: NA
v_gene: TRBV28
CDR3nt: TGTGCCAGCAGTCCCCCCCGGACAGTTAGCAATCAGCCCCAGCATTTT
CDR3aa: CASSPPRTVSNQPQHF

j_gene: TRBJ2-1
abundance: NA
d_gene: TRBD1
v_gene: TRBV7-3
CDR3nt: TGTGCCAGCAGCCGGGACAGGGGGACCTCCGAGCAGTTCTTC
CDR3aa: CASSRDRGTSEQFF

j_gene: TRBJ2-7
abundance: NA
d_gene: TRBD1
v_gene: TRBV2
CDR3nt: TGTGCCAGCAGTGCAAGATACAGGGGATTGGGGGAGCAGTACTTC
CDR3aa: CASSARYRGLGEQYF

j_gene: TRBJ2-5
abundance: NA
d_gene: TRBD2
v_gene: TRBV28
CDR3nt: TGTGCCAGCAGTTTCCTAGCGGGAGGAGGACAAGAGACCCAGTACTTC
CDR3aa: CASSFLAGGGQETQYF

j_gene: TRBJ2-5
abundance: NA
d_gene: NA
v_gene: TRBV18
CDR3nt: TGTGCCAGCTCACTGGGAGTAGAAGAGACCCAGTACTTC
CDR3aa: CASSLGVEETQYF

j_gene: TRBJ2-3
abundance: NA
d_gene: NA
v_gene: TRBV7-9
CDR3nt: TGTGCCAGCAGTTTACCGCCCAGGGGAGATACGCAGTATTTT
CDR3aa: CASSLPPRGDTQYF

j_gene: TRBJ2-5
abundance: NA
d_gene: NA
v_gene: TRBV5-5
CDR3nt: TGTGCCAGCAGGGTGGCCATTTTGGAGACCCAGTACTTC
CDR3aa: CASRVAILETQYF

j_gene: TRBJ1-2
abundance: NA
d_gene: NA
v_gene: TRBV6-5
CDR3nt: TGTGCCAGCAGTTACTCGACGGGAGGCTATGGCTACACCTTC
CDR3aa: CASSYSTGGYGYTF

j_gene: TRBJ2-1
abundance: NA
d_gene: TRBD2
v_gene: TRBV2
CDR3nt: TGTGCCAGCAGATTTAGCGGGGGGGCCGTAAATGAGCAGTTCTTC
CDR3aa: CASRFSGGAVNEQFF

j_gene: TRBJ1-3
abundance: NA
d_gene: NA
v_gene: TRBV27
CDR3nt: TGTGCCAGCCAACCCTTAGGCTCCGGGGGAGGAAACACCATATATTTT
CDR3aa: CASQPLGSGGGNTIYF

j_gene: TRBJ2-1
abundance: NA
d_gene: NA
v_gene: TRBV6-2/TRBV6-3
CDR3nt: TGTGCCAGCAGTTACCGGCAGGGCCTATACAATGAGCAGTTCTTC
CDR3aa: CASSYRQGLYNEQFF

j_gene: TRBJ1-5
abundance: NA
d_gene: NA
v_gene: TRBV3-1/TRBV3-2
CDR3nt: TGTGCCAGCAGCCAAGGCGGAGTTAGGCAGCCCCAGCATTTT
CDR3aa: CASSQGGVRQPQHF

j_gene: TRBJ2-1
abundance: NA
d_gene: TRBD2
v_gene: TRBV28
CDR3nt: TGTGCCAGCAGTAAGTTAGGAGCGGGAGTAAATGAGCAGTTCTTC
CDR3aa: CASSKLGAGVNEQFF

j_gene: TRBJ1-1
abundance: NA
d_gene: NA
v_gene: TRBV28
CDR3nt: TGTGCCAGCAGTTTTTCCGAAGGAGGTGAAGCTTTCTTT
CDR3aa: CASSFSEGGEAFF

j_gene: TRBJ2-3
abundance: NA
d_gene: TRBD2
v_gene: TRBV5-8
CDR3nt: TGTGCCAGCAGCCCGAGCGGGGATCAGGCAGATACGCAGTATTTT
CDR3aa: CASSPSGDQADTQYF

j_gene: TRBJ2-1
abundance: NA
d_gene: TRBD2
v_gene: TRBV7-3
CDR3nt: TGTGCCAGCACGGGACTAGCGGGAACGGGTGAGCAGTTCTTC
CDR3aa: CASTGLAGTGEQFF

j_gene: TRBJ2-7
abundance: once
d_gene: TRBD1
v_gene: TRBV19
CDR3nt: TGTGCCACCACAGGGGGAGACTACGAGCAGTACTTC
CDR3aa: CATTGGDYEQYF

j_gene: TRBJ1-4
abundance: once
d_gene: NA
v_gene: TRBV2
CDR3nt: TGTGCCAGCAGTGAAGAGGGACTGCAAAAACTGTTTTTT
CDR3aa: CASSEEGLQKLFF

j_gene: TRBJ2-7
abundance: NA
d_gene: NA
v_gene: TRBV20-1
CDR3nt: TGCAGTGCTAGGTATACCTACGAGCAGTACTTC
CDR3aa: CSARYTYEQYF

j_gene: TRBJ2-1
abundance: NA
d_gene: TRBD2
v_gene: TRBV5-1
CDR3nt: TGCGCCAGCAGCTTGTCGGCTAGCGGGGGTAACAATGAGCAGTTCTTC
CDR3aa: CASSLSASGGNNEQFF

j_gene: TRBJ2-7
abundance: NA
d_gene: NA
v_gene: TRBV6-6
CDR3nt: TGTGCCAGCAGTTACTCCGCGGGGCCCATGGGCGAGCAGTACTTC
CDR3aa: CASSYSAGPMGEQYF

j_gene: TRBJ1-3
abundance: NA
d_gene: NA
v_gene: TRBV19
CDR3nt: TGTGCCAGCACTCGGAGGGGCTCTGGAAACACCATATATTTT
CDR3aa: CASTRRGSGNTIYF

j_gene: TRBJ1-1
abundance: NA
d_gene: NA
v_gene: TRBV5-1
CDR3nt: TGCGCCAGCAGCTTGGCTGGGGGCGCGGGCACTGAAGCTTTCTTT
CDR3aa: CASSLAGGAGTEAFF

j_gene: TRBJ1-1
abundance: NA
d_gene: NA
v_gene: TRBV12-3/TRBV12-4
CDR3nt: TGTGCCAGCAGGAAGGGGGAGGGCACTGAAGCTTTCTTT
CDR3aa: CASRKGEGTEAFF

j_gene: TRBJ1-4
abundance: NA
d_gene: TRBD1
v_gene: TRBV6-5
CDR3nt: TGTGCCAGCAGTTCCAGGGGGGAAAAACTGTTTTTT
CDR3aa: CASSSRGEKLFF

j_gene: TRBJ2-6
abundance: NA
d_gene: NA
v_gene: TRBV29-1
CDR3nt: TGCAGCGTGGGACACGCGAGGAGTGGGGCCAACGTCCTGACTTTC
CDR3aa: CSVGHARSGANVLTF

j_gene: TRBJ1-1
abundance: few
d_gene: NA
v_gene: TRBV3-1/TRBV3-2
CDR3nt: TGTGCCAGCAGCCAAGATTCAGGGGCGGGCGCTGAAGCTTTCTTT
CDR3aa: CASSQDSGAGAEAFF

j_gene: TRBJ2-2
abundance: NA
d_gene: NA
v_gene: TRBV30
CDR3nt: TGTGCCTGGAGTGTACTAGCTTTTTCCGGGGAGCTGTTTTTT
CDR3aa: CAWSVLAFSGELFF

j_gene: TRBJ1-5
abundance: NA
d_gene: NA
v_gene: TRBV19
CDR3nt: TGTGCCAGTAGTATACAACAGGTGAGCAATCAGCCCCAGCATTTT
CDR3aa: CASSIQQVSNQPQHF

j_gene: TRBJ2-7
abundance: NA
d_gene: NA
v_gene: TRBV4-1
CDR3nt: TGCGCCAGCAGCTACTCAGGGCCGCCGGCCTCCTACGAGCAGTACTTC
CDR3aa: CASSYSGPPASYEQYF

j_gene: TRBJ2-5
abundance: NA
d_gene: NA
v_gene: TRBV19
CDR3nt: TGTGCCAGTAGTACCTCAGGGGACGCGGAGACCCAGTACTTC
CDR3aa: CASSTSGDAETQYF

j_gene: TRBJ2-7
abundance: NA
d_gene: TRBD2
v_gene: TRBV7-9
CDR3nt: TGTGCCAGCAGCTTGACTAGCGGCGCCTACGAGCAGTACTTC
CDR3aa: CASSLTSGAYEQYF

j_gene: TRBJ2-7
abundance: NA
d_gene: NA
v_gene: TRBV12-2
CDR3nt: TGTGCAAGTTGCCTAAAAAGTCCCGCCCACCGCCTTAGCTTATACGAGCAGTACTTC
CDR3aa: CASCLKSPAHRLSLYEQYF

j_gene: TRBJ1-6
abundance: NA
d_gene: NA
v_gene: TRBV12-3/TRBV12-4
CDR3nt: TGTGCCAGCACCAGGGACTATAATTCACCCCTCCACTTT
CDR3aa: CASTRDYNSPLHF

j_gene: TRBJ2-7
abundance: NA
d_gene: NA
v_gene: TRBV7-9
CDR3nt: TGTGCCAGCAGCCGCGGACTTACTTACGAGCAGTACTTC
CDR3aa: CASSRGLTYEQYF

j_gene: TRBJ1-3
abundance: NA
d_gene: NA
v_gene: TRBV10-1
CDR3nt: TGCGCCACCCAGGGTAATGGAAACACCATATATTTT
CDR3aa: CATQGNGNTIYF

j_gene: TRBJ1-4
abundance: NA
d_gene: NA
v_gene: TRBV2
CDR3nt: TGTGCCAGCAGTGAAGGAGACTTACCCGGTAGGGAAAAACTGTTTTTT
CDR3aa: CASSEGDLPGREKLFF

j_gene: TRBJ2-1
abundance: NA
d_gene: NA
v_gene: TRBV11-2
CDR3nt: TGTGCCAGCAGCGAACAGGGAAGTGGCAATGAGCAGTTCTTC
CDR3aa: CASSEQGSGNEQFF

j_gene: TRBJ2-1
abundance: NA
d_gene: TRBD1
v_gene: TRBV5-1
CDR3nt: TGCGCCAGCGGACAGGGGTCCTACAATGAGCAGTTCTTC
CDR3aa: CASGQGSYNEQFF

j_gene: TRBJ2-7
abundance: NA
d_gene: TRBD2
v_gene: TRBV25-1
CDR3nt: TGTGCCAGCTCTAGCGGGTTGGTCTTGGAGCAGTACTTC
CDR3aa: CASSSGLVLEQYF

j_gene: TRBJ2-7
abundance: NA
d_gene: NA
v_gene: TRBV6-5
CDR3nt: TGTGCCAGCAGTTACTCTTTAGAGGGGGGGCACGAGCAGTACTTC
CDR3aa: CASSYSLEGGHEQYF

j_gene: TRBJ1-2
abundance: NA
d_gene: NA
v_gene: TRBV5-1
CDR3nt: TGCGCCAGCAGCTCCCCCCGGCAGGGTGAGAAAATGGAAGACTATGGCTACACCTTC
CDR3aa: CASSSPRQGEKMEDYGYTF